Below are 14 T cell receptor beta chains sequenced from a single sample in a study of T-cell memory formation after mild COVID-19. One entry per CDR3 protein, called by TCRdb with MiXCR from the 5' RACE reads. This sample has 550,000 to 650,000 distinct CDR3 sequences, with 15% to 20% found just once. The specimen was PBMCs or a T cell subset sorted from them (not recorded which). Receptors were obtained from an adult woman who had mild COVID-19 (a few samples of this study predate the infection). Cell type and time point are not known.

The V and J genes are TRBV5-1 and TRBJ2-5; D uncertain. Germline CDR1 reads SGHRS; CDR2 reads YFSETQ. Trimming shortened V by 4 bases and J by 1 base, and 11 bases separated the two germline ends. The CDR3 extends over 14 amino acids. CDR3 residues: CASSPLGVQETQYF. CDR3 bases: TGCGCCAGCAGCCCACTTGGGGTCCAAGAGACCCAGTACTTC.

The chain links TRBV12-3 or TRBV12-4 to TRBJ2-7; 8 bases fit TRBD2. The CDR3 consists of 15 residues. J was trimmed by 2 bases and V by 4 bases; bases with no gene match: 7. Written as DNA, the CDR3 is TGTGCCAGCAGTTCCAACCGGGAGGGACCCTACGAGCAGTACTTC. Protein: CASSSNREGPYEQYF.

The chain is built from TRBV2 and TRBJ1-1; D might be TRBD1 (5 bases). V was clipped by 1 base and J by 4 bases, with 7 bases between them. The CDR3 runs 13 residues. Germline V lookup: CDR1 SNHLY, CDR2 FYNNEI. The CDR3 region is CASSEVRATEAFF. The CDR3 nucleotides read TGTGCCAGCAGTGAAGTCAGGGCCACTGAAGCTTTCTTT.

There are a few counts of this clonotype. The chain has TRBV20-1 and TRBJ1-5, with TRBD1 as a possible D gene (5 bases). From germline, CDR1 is DFQATT and CDR2 SNEGSKA (reference sequence). Trimming took 2 bases from V and 2 from J, leaving 16 bases between them. This CDR3 has 16 amino acids. DNA for the CDR3: TGCAGTGCTAGACGGGGGACTCTCGAAGGCAATCAGCCCCAGCATTTT. It codes for CSARRGTLEGNQPQHF.

This sequence joins TRBV7-9 and TRBJ2-7, with D possibly TRBD2 on 5 matching bases. Germline values: CDR1 SEHNR, CDR2 FQNEAQ (reference sequence). The CDR3 sequence is 15 residues long. V lost 8 bases, J lost 0 bases, and 17 bases lay in between. The CDR3 here is CASDKFAGDSYEQYF. The CDR3 nucleotides are TGTGCCAGCGATAAATTCGCGGGTGACTCCTACGAGCAGTACTTC.

This clonotype turned up a few times. The V call is TRBV12-5, the J call TRBJ1-5; no clear D. This CDR3 is 12 amino acids long. Trimming cost V 6 bases and J 4 bases, with 7 bases left between them. Germline CDR1 and CDR2: LGHNT and FRNRAP. As DNA, the CDR3 is TGTGCTAGTGGGACGGATAATCAGCCCCAGCATTTT. As protein: CASGTDNQPQHF.

This clonotype was found a few times. The gene calls are TRBV12-3 or TRBV12-4 and TRBJ2-5, with 8 nucleotides matching TRBD2. The V gene end was trimmed by 3 bases and the J gene end by 5 bases; junction bases not matched to a gene: 5. The CDR3 is 14 residues long. The CDR3 nucleotides read TGTGCCAGCAGTTTTCCCGGGGGGGCCGAGACCCAGTACTTC. Protein: CASSFPGGAETQYF.

The rearrangement uses TRBV24-1 and TRBJ1-5; D remains unclear. CDR3 length: 14 amino acids. The V gene lost 3 bases and the J gene lost 3 bases, with 8 bases spanning the gap. Germline values: CDR1 KGHDR, CDR2 SFDVKD. CDR3 sequence: CATSDPGYNQPQHF. The DNA of the CDR3 is TGTGCCACCAGTGATCCCGGGTACAATCAGCCCCAGCATTTT.

The rearrangement joins TRBV7-8 to TRBJ2-7, with D unclear. Trimming removed 6 bases at V and 6 bases at J, with 9 bases between. Germline CDR1 and CDR2: SGHVS and FQNEAQ. The CDR3 totals 11 residues. This CDR3 is CASSKVGEQYF. The CDR3 DNA sequence: TGTGCCAGCAGTAAGGTTGGCGAGCAGTACTTC.

This rearrangement joins TRBV6-5 to TRBJ1-1; 8 nucleotides line up with TRBD1. The CDR3 has 13 residues. Germline V CDR1 and CDR2: MNHEY, SVGAGI. J was trimmed by 13 bases and V by 6 bases; bases with no gene match: 13. The CDR3 nucleotides are TGTGCCAGCAGGGGGACAACGGACAGGGATGGTTTCTTT. This sequence encodes CASRGTTDRDGFF.

This clonotype occurred many times. The V and J genes are TRBV5-1 and TRBJ2-1; TRBD2 is a possible D gene (5 bases). CDR1 and CDR2 from the germline V gene are SGHRS and YFSETQ. The CDR3 contains 14 residues. Deletions cut 5 bases from V and 2 bases from J, with 11 bases between. The CDR3: CASSGGLPYNEQFF. The CDR3 DNA follows: TGCGCCAGCAGTGGCGGGCTTCCCTACAATGAGCAGTTCTTC.

V is TRBV29-1 and J is TRBJ2-1; 13 bases map to TRBD2. This CDR3 is built from 15 residues. In germline, CDR1 is SQVTM, CDR2 ANQGSEA. The V gene end was trimmed by 6 bases and the J gene end by 5 bases; junction bases not matched to a gene: 7. Written as DNA, the CDR3 is TGCAGCGTCGCAGGTGGACTAGCGGGAGACAATGAGCAGTTCTTC. It yields the protein CSVAGGLAGDNEQFF.

This clonotype has only a few counts. This chain connects TRBV3-1 to TRBJ2-5; possibly TRBD1 for D (5 bases). The germline gives CDR1 LGHDT, CDR2 YNNKEL (reference sequence). Trimming removed 1 base from V and 3 bases from J, with 9 bases in between. This CDR3 is 14 amino acids long. Written as DNA, the CDR3 is TGTGCCAGCAGCCAAGTGGACACAGAAGAGACCCAGTACTTC. This codes for CASSQVDTEETQYF.

V usage is TRBV6-2 or TRBV6-3 and J usage is TRBJ2-2; 14 bases map to TRBD2. J lost 7 bases, V lost 4 bases, and 5 bases had no gene match. The CDR3 runs 16 residues. Germline CDR1 is MNHEY and CDR2 is SVGEGT. The DNA for the CDR3 is TGTGCCAGCAGTTCGACTAGCGGGAGGGTCGGCGGGGAGCTGTTTTTT. Translated: CASSSTSGRVGGELFF.